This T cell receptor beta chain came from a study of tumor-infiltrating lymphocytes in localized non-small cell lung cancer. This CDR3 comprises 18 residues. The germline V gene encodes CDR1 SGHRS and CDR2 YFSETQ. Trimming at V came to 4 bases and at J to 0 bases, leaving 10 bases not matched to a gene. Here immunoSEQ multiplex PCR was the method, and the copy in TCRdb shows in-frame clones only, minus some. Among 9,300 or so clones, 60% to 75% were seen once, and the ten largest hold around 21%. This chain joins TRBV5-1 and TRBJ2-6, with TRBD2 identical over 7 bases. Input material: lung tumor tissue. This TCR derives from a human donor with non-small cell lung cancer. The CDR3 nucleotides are TGCGCCAGCAGCCGTAGCGGGTCCGGTCGCTCTGGGGCCAACGTCCTGACTTTC. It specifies CASSRSGSGRSGANVLTF.